These 6 T cell receptor beta chains originate from one sample sequenced in a study of blood T cell repertoires in COVID-19. Clones were read by immunoSEQ multiplex PCR, and TCRdb kept only the in-frame ones, dropping some. The sample lists roughly 250,000 clones; roughly nine tenths were seen once. Sequencing was carried out using PBMCs or T cells enriched from blood (not recorded which). All receptors derive from a human donor in a cohort exposed to, infected with or recovered from COVID-19 (not recorded which). The donor label of this sample is uncertain.

The chain couples TRBV19 to TRBJ2-1; the D gene is possibly TRBD1 (6 bases). In germline, CDR1 is LNHDA, CDR2 SQIVND (reference sequence). This CDR3 has 12 residues. Trimming stripped 6 bases from V and 7 bases from J, with 10 bases between. The CDR3 DNA sequence: TGTGCCAGTAGCCCCACAGGGAATGAGCAGTTCTTC. Translating it yields CASSPTGNEQFF.

The CDR3 coding sequence is TGTGCCAGCAGCGTGTACGGGGACAGGGTCCCGAACACTGAAGCTTTCTTT. It specifies CASSVYGDRVPNTEAFF. The chain carries TRBV13 and TRBJ1-1; TRBD1 matches at 9 bases. The V segment lost 5 bases and the J segment 1 base; nucleotides outside the gene matches: 11. This CDR3 spans 17 amino acids. Germline V lookup: CDR1 PRHDT, CDR2 FYEKMQ (reference sequence).

The chain is built from TRBV7-9 and TRBJ2-7; D is uncertain. Germline V lookup: CDR1 SEHNR, CDR2 FQNEAQ (reference sequence). V was shortened by 5 bases and J by 4 bases, with 12 bases between the two germline ends. CDR3 length: 13 residues. DNA of the CDR3: TGTGCCAGCAGCAAAGAGGCGGTTTACGAGCAGTACTTC. Translating gives CASSKEAVYEQYF.

This clone was recorded once. V usage is TRBV28 and J usage is TRBJ1-1; possibly TRBD1 for D (5 bases). The germline V gene has CDR1 MDHEN and CDR2 SYDVKM. There are 15 residues in the CDR3. V lost 3 bases, J lost 1 base, and 12 bases lay in between. The DNA for the CDR3 is TGTGCCAGCAGTTTTGTGGGGCGGGGGAACACTGAAGCTTTCTTT. This encodes CASSFVGRGNTEAFF.

The rearrangement uses TRBV3-1 (or the pseudogene TRBV3-2) and TRBJ2-3; 11 nucleotides line up with TRBD1. The CDR3 contains 15 residues. The germline V gene encodes CDR1 LGHDT and CDR2 YNNKEL (reference sequence). The V segment lost 6 bases and the J segment 2 bases; nucleotides outside the gene matches: 4. The CDR3 is CASRGQGGLTDTQYF. In DNA form, the CDR3 reads TGTGCCAGCAGGGGACAGGGGGGGCTCACAGATACGCAGTATTTT.

The chain uses TRBV12-3 or TRBV12-4 and TRBJ2-4, with D hard to call. The CDR3 loop spans 12 amino acids. V lost 3 bases, J lost 7 bases, and 7 bases lay in between. The CDR3 region is CASSFSRNIQYF. The CDR3 nucleotides are TGTGCCAGCAGTTTTTCCAGGAACATTCAGTACTTC.